This is a list of T cell receptor beta chains from one sample in a study of T cells in Graves' hyperthyroidism and ophthalmopathy. A single record per CDR3 protein comes from TCRdb applying MiXCR to the multiplex PCR reads. Of 550,000 to 600,000 distinct CDR3 sequences in the sample, more than 45% were seen once. The sequenced sample was peripheral blood or thyroid tissue (not recorded which). These receptors were collected from an adult woman with Graves' disease, either hyperthyroidism or ophthalmopathy (not recorded which). The CDR3 runs from the conserved cysteine through the conserved F or W. The order of the fields is J gene, V gene, CDR3 protein.

TRBJ1-1	TRBV7-9	CAAGGERGIGFPTMNTEAFF
TRBJ1-4	TRBV7-2	CASRKRGERDEKLFF
TRBJ1-1	TRBV7-2	CASSNRRGNTEAFF
TRBJ1-3	TRBV7-3	CASSLLGQGAGNTIYF
TRBJ2-5	TRBV10-3	CASRDRGRGETQYF
TRBJ2-7	TRBV6-1	CASSEEGLSSYEQYF
TRBJ2-5	TRBV10-2	CASERTSGRALGETQYF
TRBJ2-7	TRBV29-1	CSVEDEEGMSEQYF
TRBJ1-5	TRBV19	CASSIGRTQPQHF
TRBJ1-2	TRBV7-9	CASSQTGASGYTF
TRBJ2-5	TRBV9	CASSVGQGVPYFGGRETQYF
TRBJ2-7	TRBV5-4	CASSSGLSGGYEQYF
TRBJ1-6	TRBV25-1	CASSESPGQSSYNSPLHF
TRBJ1-5	TRBV19	CASSMDRVQPQHF
TRBJ1-5	TRBV15	CATSRGGGQPQHF